The clone carrying this T cell receptor (beta chain) was detected a few times. Antigen: not known. This specimen belongs to a study of cytomegalovirus exposure and HLA in healthy donors. As for the study in general: From about 179 million T cells, an earlier analysis saw roughly 120 million unique TCR beta sequences.

Both 60 Vbeta primers and 13 Jbeta primers went into the PCR. Assay: immunoSEQ multiplex PCR; the TCRdb copy retains only in-frame clones and omits some. The repertoire consists of about 130,000 clones, with about 70% occurring once and the leading ten covering 3.1%. Germline CDR1 reads SQVTM; CDR2 reads ANQGSEA. Unmatched junction bases numbered 6, after V lost 7 bases and J lost 1 base. CDR3 length: 14 residues. Study findings and constraints: An apparent linkage of common viral pathogens to several of the most significant clusters emerged in a later analysis.

The sample consisted of PBMCs. This chain uses TRBV29-1 with TRBJ2-2, with 7 bases identical to TRBD1. This clonotype originated in a man aged 35 to 55 in good health and CMV-seronegative. Here the CDR3 reads CSAYDRVNTGELFF. CDR3 in DNA: TGCAGCGCCTACGACAGGGTGAACACCGGGGAGCTGTTTTTT.